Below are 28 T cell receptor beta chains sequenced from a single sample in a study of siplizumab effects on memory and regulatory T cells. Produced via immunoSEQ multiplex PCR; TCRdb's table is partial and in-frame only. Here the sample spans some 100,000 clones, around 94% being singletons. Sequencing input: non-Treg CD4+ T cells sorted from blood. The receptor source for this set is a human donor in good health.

The CDR3 sequence: CASSEGIWRESPLHF. Here the CDR3 DNA reads TGCGCCAGCAGTGAGGGGATATGGAGGGAATCACCCCTCCACTTT. The rearrangement uses TRBV10-2 and TRBJ1-6; D is unclear. From germline, CDR1 is WSHSY and CDR2 SAAADI. V dropped 2 bases and J dropped 10 bases, with 15 bases sitting between them. The CDR3 length is 15 residues.

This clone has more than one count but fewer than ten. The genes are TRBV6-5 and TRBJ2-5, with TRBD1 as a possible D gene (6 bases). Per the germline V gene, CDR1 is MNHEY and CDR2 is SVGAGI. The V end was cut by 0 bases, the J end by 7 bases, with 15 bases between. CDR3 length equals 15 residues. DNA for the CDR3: TGTGCCAGCAGTTACTCCGGACAGATGAGTGGGACCCAGTACTTC. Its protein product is CASSYSGQMSGTQYF.

The CDR3 DNA reads TGCGCCAGCAGCAACCGTTATGCAGGACGGAATTCACCCCTCCACTTT. Translation: CASSNRYAGRNSPLHF. The rearrangement links TRBV5-1 to TRBJ1-6; D remains ambiguous. CDR1 is SGHRS, CDR2 YFSETQ, per germline. V lost 4 bases and J 7 bases, leaving 18 bases between the germline ends. CDR3 size: 16 residues.

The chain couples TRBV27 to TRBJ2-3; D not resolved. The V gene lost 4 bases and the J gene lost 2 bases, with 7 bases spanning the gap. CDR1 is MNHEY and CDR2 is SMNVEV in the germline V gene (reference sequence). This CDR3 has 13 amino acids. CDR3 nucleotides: TGTGCCAGCAGTTCCCAAAACACAGATACGCAGTATTTT. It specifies CASSSQNTDTQYF.

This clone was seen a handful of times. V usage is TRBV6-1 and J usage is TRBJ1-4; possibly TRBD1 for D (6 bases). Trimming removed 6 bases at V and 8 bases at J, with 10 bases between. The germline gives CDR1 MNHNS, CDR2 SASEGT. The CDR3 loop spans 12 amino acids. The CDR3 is CASSRGLEKLFF. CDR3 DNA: TGTGCCAGCAGCAGGGGCCTGGAAAAACTGTTTTTT.

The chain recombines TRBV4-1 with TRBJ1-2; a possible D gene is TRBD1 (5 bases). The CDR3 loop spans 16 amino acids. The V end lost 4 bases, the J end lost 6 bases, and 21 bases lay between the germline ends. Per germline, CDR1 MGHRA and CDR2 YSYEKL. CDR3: CASSPTGTSFGNGYTF. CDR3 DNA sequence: TGCGCCAGCAGCCCGACCGGGACGTCTTTTGGGAATGGCTACACCTTC.

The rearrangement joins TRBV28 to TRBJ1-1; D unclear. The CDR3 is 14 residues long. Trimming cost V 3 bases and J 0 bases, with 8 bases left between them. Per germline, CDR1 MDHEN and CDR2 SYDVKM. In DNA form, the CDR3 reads TGTGCCAGCAGTTTCCCCTACTTGAACACTGAAGCTTTCTTT. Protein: CASSFPYLNTEAFF. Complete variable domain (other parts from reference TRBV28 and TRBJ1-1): DVKVTQSSRYLVKRTGEKVFLECVQDMDHENMFWYRQDPGLGLRLIYFSYDVKMKEKGDIPEGYSVSREKKERFSLILESASTNQTSMYLCASSFPYLNTEAFFGQGTRLTVV.

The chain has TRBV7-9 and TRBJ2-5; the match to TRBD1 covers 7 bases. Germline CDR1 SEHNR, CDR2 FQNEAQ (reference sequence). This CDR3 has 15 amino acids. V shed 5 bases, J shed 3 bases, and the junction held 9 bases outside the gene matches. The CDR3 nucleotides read TGTGCCAGCAGCAGTACGGGACAGCCAGAAGAGACCCAGTACTTC. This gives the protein CASSSTGQPEETQYF.

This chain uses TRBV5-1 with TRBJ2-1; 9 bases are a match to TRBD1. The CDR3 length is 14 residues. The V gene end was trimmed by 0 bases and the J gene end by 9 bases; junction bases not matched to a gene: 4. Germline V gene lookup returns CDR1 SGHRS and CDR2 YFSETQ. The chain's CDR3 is CASSLVTGGTEQFF. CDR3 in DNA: TGCGCCAGCAGCTTGGTGACAGGGGGAACTGAGCAGTTCTTC.

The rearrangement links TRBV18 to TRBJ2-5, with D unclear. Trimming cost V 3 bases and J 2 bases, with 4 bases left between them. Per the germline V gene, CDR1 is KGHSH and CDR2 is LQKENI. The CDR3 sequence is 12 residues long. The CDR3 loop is CASSPDQETQYF. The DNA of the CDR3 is TGTGCCAGCTCACCGGATCAAGAGACCCAGTACTTC.

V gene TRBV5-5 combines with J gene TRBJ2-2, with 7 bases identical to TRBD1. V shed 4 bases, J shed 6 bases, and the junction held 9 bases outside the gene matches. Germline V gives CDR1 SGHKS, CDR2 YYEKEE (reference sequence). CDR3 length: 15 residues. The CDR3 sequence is CASSVQTGSAGELFF. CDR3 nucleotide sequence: TGTGCCAGCAGCGTCCAGACAGGGTCAGCCGGGGAGCTGTTTTTT.

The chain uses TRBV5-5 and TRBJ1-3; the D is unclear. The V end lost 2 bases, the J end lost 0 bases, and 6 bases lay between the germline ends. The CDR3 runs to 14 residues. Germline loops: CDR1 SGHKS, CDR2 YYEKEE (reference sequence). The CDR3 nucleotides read TGTGCCAGCAGCTTAGGTACCTCTGGAAACACCATATATTTT. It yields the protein CASSLGTSGNTIYF.

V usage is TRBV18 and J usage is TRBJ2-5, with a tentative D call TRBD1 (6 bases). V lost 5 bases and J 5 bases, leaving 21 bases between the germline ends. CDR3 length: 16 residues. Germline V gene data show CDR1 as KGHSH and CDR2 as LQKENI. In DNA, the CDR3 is TGTGCCAGCTCAGCTAACAGGGTCGGCGGTTTGGAGACCCAGTACTTC. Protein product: CASSANRVGGLETQYF.

CDR3 residues: CASSSTGTRFTDTQYF. CDR3 nucleotide sequence: TGCGCCAGCAGCTCCACCGGGACCAGGTTTACAGATACGCAGTATTTT. J is TRBJ2-3 and V is TRBV5-1; D is tentatively TRBD1 or TRBD2 (5 bases each). Germline loops: CDR1 SGHRS, CDR2 YFSETQ. This CDR3 has 16 residues. Trimming shortened V by 3 bases and J by 3 bases, and 17 bases separated the two germline ends.

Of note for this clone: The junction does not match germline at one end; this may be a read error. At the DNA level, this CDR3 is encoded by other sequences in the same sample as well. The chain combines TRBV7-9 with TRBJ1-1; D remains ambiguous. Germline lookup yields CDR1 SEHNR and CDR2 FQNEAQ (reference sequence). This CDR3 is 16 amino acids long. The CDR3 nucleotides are TGTGCCAGCAGTTTGATCCCGACCTGGAGTAACACTGAAGCCTTCTTT. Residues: CASSLIPTWSNTEAFF.

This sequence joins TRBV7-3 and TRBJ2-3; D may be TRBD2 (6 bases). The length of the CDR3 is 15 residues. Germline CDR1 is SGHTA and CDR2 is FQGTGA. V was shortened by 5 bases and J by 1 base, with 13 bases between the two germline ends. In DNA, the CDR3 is TGTGCCAGCAGCCCGACTAGACTCGGCACAGATACGCAGTATTTT. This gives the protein CASSPTRLGTDTQYF.

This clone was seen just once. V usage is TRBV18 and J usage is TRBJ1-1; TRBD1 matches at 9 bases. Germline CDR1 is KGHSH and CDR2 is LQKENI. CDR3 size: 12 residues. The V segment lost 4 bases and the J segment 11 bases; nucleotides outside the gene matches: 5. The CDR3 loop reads CASSQRTGEAFF. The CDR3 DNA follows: TGTGCCAGCTCACAGCGGACAGGGGAGGCTTTCTTT.

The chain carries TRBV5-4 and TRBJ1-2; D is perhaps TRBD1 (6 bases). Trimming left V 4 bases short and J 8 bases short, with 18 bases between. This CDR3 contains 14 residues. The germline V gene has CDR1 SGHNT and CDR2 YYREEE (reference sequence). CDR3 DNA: TGTGCCAGCAGCCTCCAACAGGGCGTTTCAGGCTACACCTTC. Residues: CASSLQQGVSGYTF.

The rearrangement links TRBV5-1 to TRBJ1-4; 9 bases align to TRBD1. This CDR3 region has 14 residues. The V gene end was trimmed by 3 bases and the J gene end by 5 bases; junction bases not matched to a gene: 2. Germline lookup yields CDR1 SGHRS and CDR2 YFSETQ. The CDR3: CASSSGTGNEKLFF. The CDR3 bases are TGCGCCAGCAGCTCGGGGACAGGGAATGAAAAACTGTTTTTT. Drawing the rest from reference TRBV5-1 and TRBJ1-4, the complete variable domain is KAGVTQTPRYLIKTRGQQVTLSCSPISGHRSVSWYQQTPGQGLQFLFEYFSETQRNKGNFPGRFSGRQFSNSRSEMNVSTLELGDSALYLCASSSGTGNEKLFFGSGTQLSVL.

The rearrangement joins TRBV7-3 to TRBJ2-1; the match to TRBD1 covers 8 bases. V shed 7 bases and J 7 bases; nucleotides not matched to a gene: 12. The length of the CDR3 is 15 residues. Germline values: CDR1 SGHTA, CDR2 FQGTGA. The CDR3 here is CASTKTGGALNEQFF. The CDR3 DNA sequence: TGTGCCAGCACCAAAACAGGGGGAGCCCTAAATGAGCAGTTCTTC. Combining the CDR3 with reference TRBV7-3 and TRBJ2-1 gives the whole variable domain GAGVSQTPSNKVTEKGKYVELRCDPISGHTALYWYRQSLGQGPEFLIYFQGTGAADDSGLPNDRFFAVRPEGSVSTLKIQRTERGDSAVYLCASTKTGGALNEQFFGPGTRLTVL.

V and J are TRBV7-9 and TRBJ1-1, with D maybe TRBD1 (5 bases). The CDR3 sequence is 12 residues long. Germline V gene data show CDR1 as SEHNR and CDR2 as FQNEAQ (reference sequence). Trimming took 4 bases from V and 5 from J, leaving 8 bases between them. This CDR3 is CASSSQGTEAFF. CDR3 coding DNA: TGTGCCAGCAGCTCGCAGGGAACTGAAGCTTTCTTT.

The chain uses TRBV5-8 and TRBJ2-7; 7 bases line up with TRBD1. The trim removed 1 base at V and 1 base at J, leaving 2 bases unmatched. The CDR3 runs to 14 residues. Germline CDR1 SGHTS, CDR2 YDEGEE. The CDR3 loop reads CASSLYRGSYEQYF. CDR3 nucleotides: TGTGCCAGCAGCTTGTACAGGGGATCCTACGAGCAGTACTTC.

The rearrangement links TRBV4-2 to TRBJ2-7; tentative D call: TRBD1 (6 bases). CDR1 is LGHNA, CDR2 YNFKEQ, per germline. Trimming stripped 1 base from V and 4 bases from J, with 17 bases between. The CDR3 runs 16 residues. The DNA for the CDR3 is TGTGCCAGCAGCCAAGGGTACATGGGGGCAAGGTACGAGCAGTACTTC. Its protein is CASSQGYMGARYEQYF.

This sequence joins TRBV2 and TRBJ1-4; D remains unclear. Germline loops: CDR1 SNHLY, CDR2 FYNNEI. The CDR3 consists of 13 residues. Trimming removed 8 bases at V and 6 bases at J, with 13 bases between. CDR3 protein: CASCAEVDEKLFF. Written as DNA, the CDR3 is TGTGCCAGCTGTGCGGAAGTAGATGAAAAACTGTTTTTT. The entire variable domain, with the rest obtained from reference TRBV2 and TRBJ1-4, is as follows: EPEVTQTPSHQVTQMGQEVILRCVPISNHLYFYWYRQILGQKVEFLVSFYNNEISEKSEIFDDQFSVERPDGSNFTLKIRSTKLEDSAMYFCASCAEVDEKLFFGSGTQLSVL.

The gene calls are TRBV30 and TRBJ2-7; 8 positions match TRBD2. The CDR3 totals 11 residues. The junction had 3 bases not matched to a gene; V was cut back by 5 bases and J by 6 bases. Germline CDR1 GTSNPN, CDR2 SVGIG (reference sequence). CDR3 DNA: TGTGCCTGGGGCGGGGGGCGCGAGCAGTACTTC. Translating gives CAWGGGREQYF.

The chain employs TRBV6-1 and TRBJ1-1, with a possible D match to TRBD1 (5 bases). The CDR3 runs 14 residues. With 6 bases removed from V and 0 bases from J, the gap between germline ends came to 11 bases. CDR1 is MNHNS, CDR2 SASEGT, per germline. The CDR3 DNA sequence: TGTGCCAGCAGAACACAGGACTTGAACACTGAAGCTTTCTTT. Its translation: CASRTQDLNTEAFF.

The CDR3 loop reads CASSLGASGNEQFF. The CDR3 DNA reads TGTGCCAGCAGCTTAGGAGCTTCGGGGAATGAGCAGTTCTTC. The genes are TRBV7-3 and TRBJ2-1, with a weak D call TRBD2 (5 bases). Germline loops: CDR1 SGHTA, CDR2 FQGTGA. The V end was cut by 2 bases, the J end by 7 bases, with 12 bases between. This CDR3 spans 14 amino acids.

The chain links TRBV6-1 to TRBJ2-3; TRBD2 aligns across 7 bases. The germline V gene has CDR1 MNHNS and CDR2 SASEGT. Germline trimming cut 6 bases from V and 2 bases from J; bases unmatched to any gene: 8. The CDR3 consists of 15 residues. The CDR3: CASRSAGRVTDTQYF. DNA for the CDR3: TGTGCCAGCAGGTCAGCGGGACGGGTCACAGATACGCAGTATTTT.